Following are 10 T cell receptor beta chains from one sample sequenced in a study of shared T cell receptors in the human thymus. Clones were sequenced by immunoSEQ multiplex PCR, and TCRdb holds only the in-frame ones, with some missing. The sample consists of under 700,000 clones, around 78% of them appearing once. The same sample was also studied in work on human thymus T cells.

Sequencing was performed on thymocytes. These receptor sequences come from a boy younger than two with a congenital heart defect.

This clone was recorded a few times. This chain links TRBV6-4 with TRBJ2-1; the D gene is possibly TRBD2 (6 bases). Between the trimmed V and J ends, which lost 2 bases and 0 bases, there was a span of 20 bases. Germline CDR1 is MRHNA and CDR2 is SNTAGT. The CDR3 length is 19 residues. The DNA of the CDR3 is TGTGCCAGCAGTGACGTTTGGGGTCGGGAGATGGACTCCTACAATGAGCAGTTCTTC. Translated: CASSDVWGREMDSYNEQFF.

The CDR3 DNA is TGTGCCAGCAGCCGCCTAGCCGGGACAGGGGGCGTACCCTCTGGGGCCAACGTCCTGACTTTC. Encoded protein: CASSRLAGTGGVPSGANVLTF. The genes are TRBV14 and TRBJ2-6; 12 bases align to TRBD1. Germline lookup yields CDR1 SGHDN and CDR2 FVKESK. This CDR3 is 21 amino acids long. Trimming at V came to 4 bases and at J to 0 bases, leaving 13 bases not matched to a gene.

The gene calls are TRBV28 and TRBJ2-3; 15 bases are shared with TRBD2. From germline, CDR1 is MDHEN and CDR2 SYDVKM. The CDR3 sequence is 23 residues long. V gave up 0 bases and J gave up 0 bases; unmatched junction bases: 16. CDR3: CASSLCPGTSGRPLTTSTDTQYF. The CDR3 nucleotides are TGTGCCAGCAGTTTATGCCCGGGGACTAGCGGGAGGCCTCTTACTACTAGCACAGATACGCAGTATTTT.

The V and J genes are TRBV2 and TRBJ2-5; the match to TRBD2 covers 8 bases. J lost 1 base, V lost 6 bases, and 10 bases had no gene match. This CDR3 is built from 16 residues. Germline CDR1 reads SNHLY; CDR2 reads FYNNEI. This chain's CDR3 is CASSAAVAGFQETQYF. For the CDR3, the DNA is TGTGCCAGCAGCGCCGCGGTAGCGGGATTCCAAGAGACCCAGTACTTC.

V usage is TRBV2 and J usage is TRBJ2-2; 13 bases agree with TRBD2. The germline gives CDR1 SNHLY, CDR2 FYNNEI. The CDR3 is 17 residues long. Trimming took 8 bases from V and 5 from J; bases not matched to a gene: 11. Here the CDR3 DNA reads TGTGCCAGCTCGGGACTGGGACTAGCGGGACCTACCGGGGAGCTGTTTTTT. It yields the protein CASSGLGLAGPTGELFF.

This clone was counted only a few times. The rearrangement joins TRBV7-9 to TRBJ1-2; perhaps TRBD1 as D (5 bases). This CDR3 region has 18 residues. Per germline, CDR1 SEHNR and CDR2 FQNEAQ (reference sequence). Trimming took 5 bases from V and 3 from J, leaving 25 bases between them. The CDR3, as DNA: TGTGCCAGCAGCCGAGGACAACGCTACCTAGGGAAAGACTATGGCTACACCTTC. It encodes CASSRGQRYLGKDYGYTF.

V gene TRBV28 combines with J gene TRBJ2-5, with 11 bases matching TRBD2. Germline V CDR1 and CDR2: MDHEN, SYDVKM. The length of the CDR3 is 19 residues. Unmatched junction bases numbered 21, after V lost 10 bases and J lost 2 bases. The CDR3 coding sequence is TGTGCCACCAGGCCCCTTAGCGGGAGGGCGAGAAGGGTTCAAGAGACCCAGTACTTC. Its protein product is CATRPLSGRARRVQETQYF.

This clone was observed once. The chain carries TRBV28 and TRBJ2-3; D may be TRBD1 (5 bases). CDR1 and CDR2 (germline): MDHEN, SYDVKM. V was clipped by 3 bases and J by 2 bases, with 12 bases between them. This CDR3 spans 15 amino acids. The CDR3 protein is CASSFPQGSTDTQYF. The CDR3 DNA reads TGTGCCAGCAGTTTCCCTCAGGGATCCACAGATACGCAGTATTTT.

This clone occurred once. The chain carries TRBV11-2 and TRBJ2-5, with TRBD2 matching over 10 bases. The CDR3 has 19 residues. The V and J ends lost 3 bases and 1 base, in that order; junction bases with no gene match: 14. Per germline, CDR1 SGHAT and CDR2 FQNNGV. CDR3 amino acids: CASSFWGASGSCVQETQYF. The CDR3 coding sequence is TGTGCCAGCAGCTTTTGGGGGGCTAGCGGGAGCTGCGTCCAAGAGACCCAGTACTTC.

CDR3 residues: CASSFTGARAYEQYF. The CDR3 DNA follows: TGTGCCAGTAGTTTTACAGGGGCGAGGGCCTACGAGCAGTACTTC. The rearrangement links TRBV19 to TRBJ2-7; 7 positions agree with TRBD1. The CDR3 is made up of 15 amino acids. V shed 5 bases, J shed 2 bases, and the junction held 9 bases outside the gene matches. Germline loops: CDR1 LNHDA, CDR2 SQIVND (reference sequence).